The sequence of this T cell receptor beta chain was determined in a study of vaccination and CD4 T cells after COVID-19. For the study at large: Stimulation of cells relied on overlapping spike peptides derived from SARS-CoV-2, HCoV-NL63, HCoV-OC43 and HCoV-229E.

Turning to this clonotype: The antigen remains undetermined.

The treatment denotes: 10-day PBMC culture with coronavirus spike peptide pools or control peptides (ViraFEST assay). The assay that was used to sequence DNA from cultured CD4+ T cells was the Oncomine TCR Beta short-read assay. From the PCR reads, TCRdb called clonotypes with MiXCR, one entry per CDR3 protein. Of thousands of distinct CDR3 sequences in the sample, under 55% were seen once. J was trimmed by 3 bases and V by 5 bases; bases with no gene match: 3. The CDR3 runs to 13 residues. The chain uses TRBV12-3 or TRBV12-4 and TRBJ1-2; TRBD1 aligns across 7 bases. This TCR came from a human donor who had recovered from COVID-19. Sequenced sample: CD4+ T cells from blood, cultured in vitro. The chain's CDR3 is CASSHRGDYGYTF. The CDR3 region has the DNA TGTGCCAGCAGTCACAGGGGAGACTATGGCTACACCTTC.